The 18 T cell receptor beta chains in this list originate from one sample, sequenced in a study of response to subunit inactivated influenza vaccine. TCRdb re-derived calls from the RT-PCR reads in MiXCR, one entry per CDR3 protein. The sample shows approximately 230,000 distinct CDR3 sequences, about 12% of them seen only once. The material sequenced was non-naive T cells sorted from PBMCs, taken less than 15 days before vaccination. The receptor set was obtained from a man in his fifties who received an inactivated influenza vaccine.

In this sample, this clonotype turned up many times. J is TRBJ2-1 and V is TRBV2; D not resolved. The CDR3 spans 15 residues. The V gene lost 5 bases and the J gene lost 0 bases, with 11 bases spanning the gap. Looked up from germline, CDR1 is SNHLY and CDR2 is FYNNEI. The CDR3 DNA reads TGTGCCAGCAGTCCTTCAACCGGCTCCTACAATGAGCAGTTCTTC. Protein: CASSPSTGSYNEQFF.

This clonotype was picked up a small number of times. This chain's CDR3 is CASSLSGGDQPQHF. CDR3 DNA: TGTGCCAGCAGCTTATCCGGGGGGGATCAGCCCCAGCATTTT. The chain has TRBV9 and TRBJ1-5, with D maybe TRBD1 (5 bases). This CDR3 has 14 residues. Germline CDR1 is SGDLS and CDR2 is YYNGEE. V was trimmed by 4 bases and J by 5 bases, leaving 13 bases between them.

The chain uses TRBV4-1 and TRBJ1-2; D unresolved. The CDR3 runs to 14 residues. Trimming shortened V by 2 bases and J by 8 bases, and 15 bases separated the two germline ends. The germline V gene encodes CDR1 MGHRA and CDR2 YSYEKL. The CDR3 protein is CASSQTLDRLGYTF. DNA for the CDR3: TGCGCCAGCAGCCAAACCCTGGACCGCCTAGGCTACACCTTC.

There are a few counts of this clonotype. This sequence joins TRBV5-5 and TRBJ2-7, with a possible D match to TRBD1 (5 bases). Germline V gives CDR1 SGHKS, CDR2 YYEKEE (reference sequence). V dropped 2 bases and J dropped 3 bases, with 15 bases sitting between them. The CDR3 totals 15 residues. In DNA, the CDR3 is TGTGCCAGCAGCTTCTCGCAGGGCGTATACTACGAGCAGTACTTC. Translated, it gives CASSFSQGVYYEQYF.

The V call is TRBV4-3, the J call TRBJ1-6, with D possibly TRBD1 on 6 matching bases. The CDR3 spans 16 residues. Germline V gene data show CDR1 as LGHNA and CDR2 as YSLEER. Trimming removed 0 bases from V and 9 bases from J, with 15 bases in between. CDR3 nucleotides: TGCGCCAGCAGCCAAGAAAGGGGGGATTTGAGTTCACCCCTCCACTTT. Translation: CASSQERGDLSSPLHF.

The table lists this clonotype with a few counts. The V call is TRBV9, the J call TRBJ2-1; D possibly corresponds to TRBD2 (5 bases). Germline CDR1 and CDR2: SGDLS and YYNGEE. CDR3 size: 15 residues. V was pared by 4 bases and J by 4 bases, with 15 bases between. In nucleotides, the CDR3 is TGTGCCAGCAGCCTAAAAGCGGAGCTTTACAATGAGCAGTTCTTC. Protein: CASSLKAELYNEQFF. The whole variable domain, filled in from reference TRBV9 and TRBJ2-1, reads DSGVTQTPKHLITATGQRVTLRCSPRSGDLSVYWYQQSLDQGLQFLIQYYNGEERAKGNILERFSAQQFPDLHSELNLSSLELGDSALYFCASSLKAELYNEQFFGPGTRLTVL.

As regards this clonotype: Likely a read error: the CDR3 ends without its conserved phenylalanine or tryptophan. This chain joins TRBV5-1 and TRBJ2-7; D might be TRBD1 (7 bases). Between the trimmed V and J ends, which lost 4 bases and 4 bases, there was a span of 12 bases. The CDR3 sequence is 13 residues long. Per the germline V gene, CDR1 is SGHRS and CDR2 is YFSETQ. Here the CDR3 DNA reads TGCGCCAGCAGCGGGCAGGGGGGATACGAGCAGTACTAC. It encodes CASSGQGGYEQYY.

This clonotype occurred a few times. The CDR3 region is CSAREGGVGDEQYF. CDR3 nucleotides: TGCAGTGCTAGAGAAGGAGGGGTTGGGGATGAGCAGTACTTC. This rearrangement joins TRBV20-1 to TRBJ2-7; TRBD2 is a possible D gene (6 bases). V was cut by 0 bases and J by 7 bases, with 16 bases left in between. This CDR3 contains 14 residues. Germline V gene data show CDR1 as DFQATT and CDR2 as SNEGSKA (reference sequence).

This clonotype was observed many times. The chain combines TRBV11-2 with TRBJ2-3; 7 nucleotides match TRBD2. This CDR3 comprises 16 residues. Germline CDR1 is SGHAT and CDR2 is FQNNGV. J gave up 3 bases and V 3 bases, and 9 bases lay outside the gene matches. DNA of the CDR3: TGTGCCAGCAGCTTGGCCTTGGGAGGGCGGACAGATACGCAGTATTTT. Residues: CASSLALGGRTDTQYF.

This clonotype was detected a few times. The rearrangement links TRBV6-1 to TRBJ2-7; the D is unclear. The CDR3 sequence is 14 residues long. CDR1 is MNHNS, CDR2 SASEGT, per germline. With 6 bases removed from V and 1 base from J, the gap between germline ends came to 13 bases. DNA of the CDR3: TGTGCCAGCAGACTCCGGCAGAGTTCCTACGAGCAGTACTTC. It specifies CASRLRQSSYEQYF.

There are many counts of this clonotype. CDR3 nucleotide sequence: TGTGCCAGCGGCCAACTAGCGGGAGTAGGTAACGACAATGAGCAGTTCTTC. Its translation is CASGQLAGVGNDNEQFF. This chain uses TRBV27 with TRBJ2-1; 11 nucleotides align to TRBD2. The CDR3 runs to 17 residues. Germline V lookup: CDR1 MNHEY, CDR2 SMNVEV (reference sequence). The V and J ends lost 8 bases and 5 bases, in that order; junction bases with no gene match: 14.

This chain links TRBV10-3 with TRBJ2-7; the match to TRBD1 covers 8 bases. CDR1 and CDR2 (germline): ENHRY, SYGVKD. CDR3 size: 13 residues. Trimming at V came to 6 bases and at J to 2 bases, leaving 3 bases not matched to a gene. The CDR3 loop is CAIRGQATYEQYF. The CDR3 DNA is TGTGCCATCAGGGGACAGGCGACCTACGAGCAGTACTTC.

Concerning this clonotype: This could be a read error, since a much larger clone is one nucleotide away. CDR3 region: CASSADRTNTEELFF. Here the CDR3 DNA reads TGTGCCAGCAGTGCGGACAGGACGAACACCGAGGAGCTGTTTTTT. This chain connects TRBV28 to TRBJ2-2; TRBD1 aligns across 7 bases. In germline, CDR1 is MDHEN, CDR2 SYDVKM. The CDR3 spans 15 residues.

The J gene is TRBJ2-2, the V gene TRBV15; possibly TRBD2 for D (5 bases). Trimming removed 0 bases from V and 4 bases from J, with 12 bases in between. Germline assignment: CDR1 LNHNV and CDR2 YYDKDF (reference sequence). This CDR3 has 16 residues. The CDR3 spells CATSRDRGLVTGELFF. The DNA of the CDR3 is TGTGCCACCAGCAGAGATCGGGGTTTGGTCACCGGGGAGCTGTTTTTT.

This chain links TRBV6-2 or TRBV6-3 with TRBJ2-4, with D perhaps matching TRBD1 or TRBD2 (5 bases each). The CDR3 loop spans 16 amino acids. Germline CDR1 reads MNHEY; CDR2 reads SVGEGT. Trimming took 0 bases from V and 0 from J, leaving 9 bases between them. The CDR3 nucleotides are TGTGCCAGCAGTTACTCAGGGGCGGGAGCCAAAAACATTCAGTACTTC. Protein product: CASSYSGAGAKNIQYF.

This clonotype came up a few times. The chain employs TRBV7-9 and TRBJ2-7; TRBD2 matches at 8 bases. In germline, CDR1 is SEHNR, CDR2 FQNEAQ (reference sequence). The CDR3 is made up of 15 amino acids. V shed 3 bases, J shed 1 base, and the junction held 5 bases outside the gene matches. The CDR3: CASSLDGTSSYEQYF. For the CDR3, the DNA is TGTGCCAGCAGCTTGGACGGGACTAGTTCCTACGAGCAGTACTTC.

The chain links TRBV4-1 to TRBJ1-3; D not resolved. The CDR3 is 17 residues long. Trimming shortened V by 2 bases and J by 0 bases, and 14 bases separated the two germline ends. Germline V CDR1 and CDR2: MGHRA, YSYEKL. The CDR3: CASSQQEPAHSGNTIYF. CDR3 DNA sequence: TGCGCCAGCAGCCAACAGGAGCCAGCTCACTCTGGAAACACCATATATTTT.

The rearrangement uses TRBV27 and TRBJ1-2; maybe TRBD1 (6 bases). The germline CDR1 and CDR2 sequences are MNHEY and SMNVEV (reference sequence). This CDR3 region has 13 residues. Trimming removed 6 bases from V and 3 bases from J, with 11 bases in between. The CDR3 reads CASRTGTHYGYTF. CDR3 coding DNA: TGTGCCAGCAGAACCGGGACACACTATGGCTACACCTTC.